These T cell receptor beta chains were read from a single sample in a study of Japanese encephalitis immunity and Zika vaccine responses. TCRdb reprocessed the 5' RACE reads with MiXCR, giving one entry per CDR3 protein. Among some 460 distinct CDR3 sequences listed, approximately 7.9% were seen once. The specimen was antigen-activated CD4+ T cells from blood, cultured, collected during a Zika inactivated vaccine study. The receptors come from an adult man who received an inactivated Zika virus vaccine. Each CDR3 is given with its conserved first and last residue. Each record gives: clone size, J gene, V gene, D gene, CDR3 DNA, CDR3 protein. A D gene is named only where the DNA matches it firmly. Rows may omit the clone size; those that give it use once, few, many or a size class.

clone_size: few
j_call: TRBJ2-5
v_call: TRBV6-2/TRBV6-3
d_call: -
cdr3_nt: TGTGCCAGCAGTTTGTGGGAGACCCAGTACTTC
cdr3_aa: CASSLWETQYF

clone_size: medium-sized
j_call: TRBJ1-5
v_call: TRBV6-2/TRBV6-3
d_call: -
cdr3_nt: TGTGCCAGCAAGGGAGAAGGGAGCAATCAGCCCCAGCATTTT
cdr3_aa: CASKGEGSNQPQHF

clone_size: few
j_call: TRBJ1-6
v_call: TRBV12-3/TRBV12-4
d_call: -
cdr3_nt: TGTGCCAGCAGTTTTAGTACCGGAGGGTCACCCCTCCACTTT
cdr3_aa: CASSFSTGGSPLHF

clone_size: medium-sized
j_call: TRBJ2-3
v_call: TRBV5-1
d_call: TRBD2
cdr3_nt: TGCGCCAGCAGCTTGGAGGGCGGGGGGGCAGATACGCAGTATTTT
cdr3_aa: CASSLEGGGADTQYF

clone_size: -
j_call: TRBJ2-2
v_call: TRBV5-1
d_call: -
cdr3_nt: TGCGCCAGCAGTTCCCTAGGGGGGCGTGACACCGGGGAGCTGTTTTTT
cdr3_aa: CASSSLGGRDTGELFF

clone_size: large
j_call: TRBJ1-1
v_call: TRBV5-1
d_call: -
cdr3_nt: TGCGCCAGCAGCTTGGAACCACAGAACACTGAAGCTTTCTTT
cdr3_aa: CASSLEPQNTEAFF

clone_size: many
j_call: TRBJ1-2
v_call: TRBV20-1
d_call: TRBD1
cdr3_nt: TGCAGTGCTAGTGAGGGGGCACTCTATGGCTACACCTTC
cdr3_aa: CSASEGALYGYTF

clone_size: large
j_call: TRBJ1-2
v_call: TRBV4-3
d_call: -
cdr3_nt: TGCGCCAGCAGCCAAGATCCGGTCGTGGGCTACACCTTC
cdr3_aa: CASSQDPVVGYTF

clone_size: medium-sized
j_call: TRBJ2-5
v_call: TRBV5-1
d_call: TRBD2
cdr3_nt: TGCGCCAGCAGCTTGGGCAGGACTAGCGGGCGGAGCGACATGACCCAGTACTTC
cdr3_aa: CASSLGRTSGRSDMTQYF

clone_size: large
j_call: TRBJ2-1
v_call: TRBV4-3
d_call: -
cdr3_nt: TGCGCCAGCAGCCAGGTTGGGGACTTTCTTGAGCAGTTCTTC
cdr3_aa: CASSQVGDFLEQFF

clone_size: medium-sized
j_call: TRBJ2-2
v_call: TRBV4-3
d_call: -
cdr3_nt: TGCGCCAGCAGCCACCCTAGTAACACCGGGGAGCTGTTTTTT
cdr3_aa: CASSHPSNTGELFF

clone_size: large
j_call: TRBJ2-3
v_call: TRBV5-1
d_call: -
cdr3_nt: TGCGCCAGCAGCTTGGCGTCAGGGGGAGGGGGAGACACGCAGTATTTT
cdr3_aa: CASSLASGGGGDTQYF

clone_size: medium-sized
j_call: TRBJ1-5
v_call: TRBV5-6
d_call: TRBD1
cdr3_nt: TGTGCCAGTTGTGCAGGGGGCGGCCAGCCCCAGCATTTT
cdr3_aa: CASCAGGGQPQHF

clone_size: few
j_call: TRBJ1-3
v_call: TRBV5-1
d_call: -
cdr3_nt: TGCGCCAGCAGCAACCCCTACGTACACTCTGGAAACACCATATATTTT
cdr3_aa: CASSNPYVHSGNTIYF

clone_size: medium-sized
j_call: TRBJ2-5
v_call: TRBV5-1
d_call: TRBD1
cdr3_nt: TGCGCCAGCAGCTTGGACGGGACAGGGGGGGAGGAGACCCAGTACTTC
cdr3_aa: CASSLDGTGGEETQYF

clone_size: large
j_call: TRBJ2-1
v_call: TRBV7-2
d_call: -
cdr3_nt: TGTGCCAGCACCCCGTACAATGAGCAGTTCTTC
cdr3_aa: CASTPYNEQFF

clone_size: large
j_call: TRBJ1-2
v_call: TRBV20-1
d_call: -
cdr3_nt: TGCAGTGCTAGGGCCACGGGCCAGCCTAACTATGGCTACACCTTC
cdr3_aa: CSARATGQPNYGYTF

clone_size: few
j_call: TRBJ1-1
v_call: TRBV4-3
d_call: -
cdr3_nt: TGCGCCAGCAGCCAAGATGGACAGAGGAACACTGAAGCTTTCTTT
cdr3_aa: CASSQDGQRNTEAFF

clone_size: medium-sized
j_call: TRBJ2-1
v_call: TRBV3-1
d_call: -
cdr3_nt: TGTGCCAGCAGCCAATATGGAGGGGGTGAGCAGTTCTTC
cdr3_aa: CASSQYGGGEQFF

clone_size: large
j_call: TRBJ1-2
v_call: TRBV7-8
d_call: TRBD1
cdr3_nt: TGTGCCAGCAGCTTAGGTGGGACAGGGGCAGTTCGTGGCTACACCTTC
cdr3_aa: CASSLGGTGAVRGYTF

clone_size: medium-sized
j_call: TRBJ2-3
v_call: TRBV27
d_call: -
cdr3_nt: TGTGCCAGCGCGGCGAACCCAAACCCCACAGATACGCAGTATTTT
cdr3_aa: CASAANPNPTDTQYF

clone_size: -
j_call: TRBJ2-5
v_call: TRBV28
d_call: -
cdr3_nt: TGTGCCAGCAGGAGGGGAAGGGTGGGGGAGACCCAGTACTTC
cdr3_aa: CASRRGRVGETQYF

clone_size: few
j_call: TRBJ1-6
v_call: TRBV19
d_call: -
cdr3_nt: TGTGCCAGTAGTGGCCACAGGGATGTATCACCCCTCCACTTT
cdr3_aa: CASSGHRDVSPLHF

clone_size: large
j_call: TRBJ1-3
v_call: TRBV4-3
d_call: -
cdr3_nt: TGCGCCAGCAGCCAAGTCGACATCGGTGGAAACACCATATATTTT
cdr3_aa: CASSQVDIGGNTIYF

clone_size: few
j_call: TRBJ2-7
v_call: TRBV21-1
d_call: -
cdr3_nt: TGTGCCAGCAGCGGCCAGGGACTAGCGTCCCTTCACGAGCAGTACTTC
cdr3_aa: CASSGQGLASLHEQYF

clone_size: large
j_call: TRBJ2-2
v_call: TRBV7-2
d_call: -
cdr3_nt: TGTGCCAGCAGCATTAAATCCGGGTCTAACACCGGGGAGCTGTTTTTT
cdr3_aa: CASSIKSGSNTGELFF

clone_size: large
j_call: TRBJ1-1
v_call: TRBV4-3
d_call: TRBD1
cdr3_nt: TGCGCCAGCAGCCAATTAACAGGGGATGCGACTGAAGCTTTCTTT
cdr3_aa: CASSQLTGDATEAFF

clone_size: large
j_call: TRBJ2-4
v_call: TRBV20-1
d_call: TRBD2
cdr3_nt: TGCAGTGCTAGGGGAGGGAGTGTCAAAAACATTCAGTACTTC
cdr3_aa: CSARGGSVKNIQYF

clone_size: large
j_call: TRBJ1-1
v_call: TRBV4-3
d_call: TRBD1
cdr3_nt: TGCGCCAGCAGCCTTACAGGGGGCGTGGACACTGAAGCTTTCTTT
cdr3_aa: CASSLTGGVDTEAFF

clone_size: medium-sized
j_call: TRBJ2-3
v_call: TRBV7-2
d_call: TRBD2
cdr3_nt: TGTGCCAGCAGACCTGGGTACCGGGCTAGCGGGGTGGATACGCAGTATTTT
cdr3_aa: CASRPGYRASGVDTQYF

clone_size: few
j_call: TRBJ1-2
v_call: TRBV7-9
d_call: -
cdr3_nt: TGTGCCAGCAGCCGGACCTATGGCTACACCTTC
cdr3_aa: CASSRTYGYTF

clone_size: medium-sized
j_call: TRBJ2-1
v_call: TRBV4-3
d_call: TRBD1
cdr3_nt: TGCGCCAGCAGCCAAGTCCGGGACAGCTCCTACAATGAGCAGTTCTTC
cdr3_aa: CASSQVRDSSYNEQFF

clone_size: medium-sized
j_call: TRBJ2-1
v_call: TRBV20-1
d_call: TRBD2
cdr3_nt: TGCAGTAGTCGAATAGCGGGGGCTCTCAATGAGCAGTTCTTC
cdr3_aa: CSSRIAGALNEQFF

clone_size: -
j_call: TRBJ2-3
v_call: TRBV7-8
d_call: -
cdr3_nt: TGTGCCAGCAGCTTGAGGACGCTAGGCACAGATACGCAGTATTTT
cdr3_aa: CASSLRTLGTDTQYF

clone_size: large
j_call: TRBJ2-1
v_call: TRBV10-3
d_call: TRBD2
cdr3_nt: TGTGCCATCAGTGCGAGGACTAGCGGGGAAGATGAGCAGTTCTTC
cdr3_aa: CAISARTSGEDEQFF